In its sample, the clone carrying this T cell receptor beta chain was seen once. This entry comes from a study of blood T cell repertoires in COVID-19. Study at large: COVID-19 samples from acute and convalescent phases originated in the United States, Italy and Spain. Sources were T cells, B-cell-depleted T cells, or PBMCs; the material itself was cDNA or gDNA.

With 3 bases removed from V and 2 bases from J, the gap between germline ends came to 20 bases. Germline CDR1 LNHDA, CDR2 SQIVND (reference sequence). This CDR3 has 18 amino acids. Original methodology: Reference gene primer amplification gave nucleated cell count estimates. Produced via immunoSEQ multiplex PCR; TCRdb's table is partial and in-frame only. V, J and clone size reflect that table, while D and trimming were determined from the DNA. The repertoire consists of some 170,000 clones, with 80% to 90% occurring once and the leading ten covering around 1.5%. This clonotype was sampled from a woman aged 50 to 60 with acute or convalescent COVID-19. Source material: peripheral blood. This rearrangement joins TRBV19 to TRBJ2-1, with TRBD2 as a possible D gene (6 bases). The CDR3 sequence is CASSIGGTEFTTYNEQFF. The CDR3 nucleotides are TGTGCCAGTAGTATTGGGGGGACTGAATTTACTACCTACAATGAGCAGTTCTTC.